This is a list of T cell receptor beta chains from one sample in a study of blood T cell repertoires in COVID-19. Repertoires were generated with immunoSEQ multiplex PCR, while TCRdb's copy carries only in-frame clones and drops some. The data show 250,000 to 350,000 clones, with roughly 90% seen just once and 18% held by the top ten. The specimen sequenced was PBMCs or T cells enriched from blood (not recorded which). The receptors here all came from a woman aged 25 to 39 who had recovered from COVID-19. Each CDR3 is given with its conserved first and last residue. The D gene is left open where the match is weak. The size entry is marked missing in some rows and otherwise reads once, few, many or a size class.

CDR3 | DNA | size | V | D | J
CASSQVSTLGSDTQYF | TGCGCCAGCAGCCAAGTTTCTACCCTCGGGTCAGATACGCAGTATTTT | . | TRBV4-1 | . | TRBJ2-3
CASTMGGPGNTIYF | TGTGCCAGTACCATGGGAGGTCCAGGAAACACCATATATTTT | . | TRBV19 | . | TRBJ1-3
CASSLLNRRNTEAFF | TGTGCCAGCAGTTTGCTAAACAGGCGGAACACTGAAGCTTTCTTT | once | TRBV28 | . | TRBJ1-1
CASSRTGERPQHF | TGTGCCAGCAGCCGCACAGGGGAACGGCCCCAGCATTTT | . | TRBV5-5 | TRBD1 | TRBJ1-5
CAGRDLWEKLFF | TGTGCCGGGAGGGATTTGTGGGAAAAACTGTTTTTT | once | TRBV9 | . | TRBJ1-4
CASSLAGAAHNEQFF | TGTGCCAGCAGCTTAGCGGGGGCCGCCCACAATGAGCAGTTCTTC | . | TRBV7-2 | . | TRBJ2-1
CASSLNRSPTQYF | TGTGCCAGCAGTTTGAACAGGTCCCCCACGCAGTATTTT | . | TRBV28 | . | TRBJ2-3
CASSLGLARGTADIVYGYTF | TGTGCCAGCAGCTTAGGTTTAGCGCGAGGGACAGCTGACATTGTCTATGGCTACACCTTC | . | TRBV5-5 | TRBD1 | TRBJ1-2
CASSWTRNNEQFF | TGTGCCAGCAGTTGGACTAGGAACAATGAGCAGTTCTTC | . | TRBV28 | TRBD2 | TRBJ2-1
CASTQSGVRNYGYTF | TGTGCCAGCACTCAATCAGGGGTTCGGAACTATGGCTACACCTTC | . | TRBV28 | . | TRBJ1-2
CASSFGGQGEKPQHF | TGTGCCAGCAGCTTCGGGGGACAGGGTGAGAAGCCCCAGCATTTT | . | TRBV28 | TRBD1 | TRBJ1-5
CASSQLAGAGTQYF | TGCGCCAGCAGCCAACTAGCGGGAGCGGGTACGCAGTATTTT | . | TRBV4-1 | TRBD2 | TRBJ2-3
CASSPPYLDTQYF | TGTGCCAGCAGCCCACCCTATCTTGATACGCAGTATTTT | . | TRBV13 | . | TRBJ2-3
CASSRDSNQPQHF | TGTGCCAGCTCACGGGACAGTAATCAGCCCCAGCATTTT | . | TRBV18 | TRBD1 | TRBJ1-5
CASSQEIGQGGEKLFF | TGCGCCAGCAGCCAAGAAATCGGACAGGGAGGTGAAAAACTGTTTTTT | . | TRBV4-3 | TRBD1 | TRBJ1-4
CASSGRDRAFATNEKLFF | TGTGCCAGCAGTGGGAGGGACCGGGCTTTTGCAACTAATGAAAAACTGTTTTTT | . | TRBV28 | . | TRBJ1-4